These T cell receptor beta chains were read from a single sample in a study of PD-L1 blockade in urothelial cancer. The method was immunoSEQ multiplex PCR; TCRdb's version includes in-frame clones alone and lacks a portion of them. The table shows 35,000 to 55,000 clones, with 83% occurring only once. This sample comprised PBMCs, obtained around atezolizumab (anti-PD-L1) treatment. Receptors were obtained from a man in his sixties with urothelial cancer. The CDR3 runs from the conserved cysteine through the conserved F or W. The D gene is left open where the match is weak. Not every row has a clone size; where given, it reads once, few, many or a size class.

d_call clone_size cdr3_length j_call v_call cdr3_nt cdr3_aa
- - 16 TRBJ2-2 TRBV27 TGTGCCAGCAGTTTATGGCTAACGGGGAGTACCGGGGAGCTGTTTTTT CASSLWLTGSTGELFF
TRBD2 - 18 TRBJ2-7 TRBV9 TGTGCCAGCAGCGTAGCTCCCGGCGGGGGTTCCGTCTCCTACGAGCAGTACTTC CASSVAPGGGSVSYEQYF
TRBD1 - 15 TRBJ2-4 TRBV5-1 TGCGCCAGCACAGAAACCGGGACAGGGGTAAACATTCAGTACTTC CASTETGTGVNIQYF
- - 18 TRBJ2-2 TRBV7-9 TGTGCCAGCAGCTTATCGCTTCTCGGGGAGAGGGACACCGGGGAGCTGTTTTTT CASSLSLLGERDTGELFF
- - 13 TRBJ2-2 TRBV6-5 TGTGCCAGCAGCCCAGATGACTTCGGGGAGCTGTTTTTT CASSPDDFGELFF
TRBD1 - 16 TRBJ2-1 TRBV18 TGTGCCAGCTCACCACTGGGACAGGGGGAGGTCAATGAGCAGTTCTTC CASSPLGQGEVNEQFF
TRBD1 - 15 TRBJ1-4 TRBV18 TGTGCCAGCTCACCATGGGGACAGGGAAATGAAAAACTGTTTTTT CASSPWGQGNEKLFF
- - 14 TRBJ1-6 TRBV5-6 TGTGCCAGCAGCTTAGCGCAGAAGAATTCACCCCTCCACTTT CASSLAQKNSPLHF
TRBD1 - 16 TRBJ1-2 TRBV19 TGTGCCAGTAGTCAGCCGGGACAGGGAGGGTTCGATGGCTACACCTTC CASSQPGQGGFDGYTF
TRBD1 - 13 TRBJ1-1 TRBV9 TGTGCCAGCAGCCCCCCGGACAGGGGGCGAGCTTTCTTT CASSPPDRGRAFF
- - 16 TRBJ1-6 TRBV2 TGTGCCAGCAGCTTCGAGCGGAGCTCCTATAATTCACCCCTCCACTTT CASSFERSSYNSPLHF
TRBD1 - 16 TRBJ1-1 TRBV15 TGTGCCACCAGCAGGAAATTGACAGGGTGGGGCACTGAAGCTTTCTTT CATSRKLTGWGTEAFF
- - 14 TRBJ2-3 TRBV7-9 TGTGCCAGCAGCTTAGTTGCGGGTACAGATACGCAGTATTTT CASSLVAGTDTQYF
TRBD1 - 14 TRBJ1-1 TRBV7-9 TGTGCCAGCACCCCGGACAGGATAACGCCTGAAGCTTTCTTT CASTPDRITPEAFF
- once 14 TRBJ2-5 TRBV7-9 TGTGCCAGCAGCTTAGTTACTTACCAAGAGACCCAGTACTTC CASSLVTYQETQYF
TRBD1 - 15 TRBJ2-2 TRBV4-1 TGCGCCAGCAGCGCAAGACAGGGTGGCACCGGGGAGCTGTTTTTT CASSARQGGTGELFF
TRBD1 - 15 TRBJ2-1 TRBV15 TGTGCCACCAGCACCGGGACAGGGAAATCGAATGAGCAGTTCTTC CATSTGTGKSNEQFF
- - 13 TRBJ1-1 TRBV19 TGTGCCAGTAGTCTACAGGGTGGGACTGAAGCTTTCTTT CASSLQGGTEAFF
TRBD1 - 15 TRBJ1-6 TRBV28 TGTGCCAGCAGTCACGTCCGGGACAGATATTCACCCCTCCACTTT CASSHVRDRYSPLHF
- - 17 TRBJ1-6 TRBV7-8 TGTGCCAGCAGCTTAGAGCCAGGGAGGGCATATAATTCACCCCTCCACTTT CASSLEPGRAYNSPLHF
- once 13 TRBJ2-7 TRBV6-8 TGTGCTTGCAGGCAGAAGACGGCATACGAGCAGTACTTC CACRQKTAYEQYF
- - 15 TRBJ1-5 TRBV19 TGTGCCAGTGGCCCGGCTGCTGGGGCCAATCAGCCCCAGCATTTT CASGPAAGANQPQHF
TRBD2 - 13 TRBJ2-7 TRBV29-1 TGCAGCGTTGAAGGCGGGGGCTCCTACGAGCAGTACTTC CSVEGGGSYEQYF
- - 15 TRBJ2-4 TRBV28 TGTGCCAGCAGATCAGGGGCTTTAGCCAAAAACATTCAGTACTTC CASRSGALAKNIQYF
- - 13 TRBJ1-1 TRBV30 TGTGCCTGGGCGCAGGGGTGGGGCACTGAAGCTTTCTTT CAWAQGWGTEAFF
TRBD1 once 14 TRBJ1-2 TRBV29-1 TGCAGCGTTGGGGGACAGGGACGTAACTATGGCTACACCTTC CSVGGQGRNYGYTF
- - 15 TRBJ1-5 TRBV7-9 TGTGCCAGCAGCTTAGGGGCCGGGGGCAATCAGCCCCAGCATTTT CASSLGAGGNQPQHF
TRBD2 - 17 TRBJ2-1 TRBV4-2 TGTGCCAGCAGCCGAGGGGGGACTAGCGGCTCCTACAATGAGCAGTTCTTC CASSRGGTSGSYNEQFF
- - 13 TRBJ1-6 TRBV5-4 TGTGCCAGCAGCTTGGACAGGGATTCACCCCTCCACTTT CASSLDRDSPLHF
TRBD1 - 15 TRBJ1-2 TRBV9 TGTGCCAGCAGCAGGAGGGGGGACAGAACCTATGGCTACACCTTC CASSRRGDRTYGYTF
- - 15 TRBJ2-2 TRBV5-4 TGTGCCAGCAGCGCCGGAATGACAGGCACCGGGGAGCTGTTTTTT CASSAGMTGTGELFF
- few 15 TRBJ2-7 TRBV6-1 TGTGCCAGCACTCTAAATAGAGGCAGGGATGACGAGCAGTACTTC CASTLNRGRDDEQYF
TRBD2 - 18 TRBJ2-3 TRBV11-2 TGTGCCAGCAGCTCGGGACTAGCGGGGGGGCCTGAGTCAGATACGCAGTATTTT CASSSGLAGGPESDTQYF
TRBD2 - 16 TRBJ2-3 TRBV11-3 TGTGCCAGCAGCTTAGGCAGAGCGGGGGGGACAGATACGCAGTATTTT CASSLGRAGGTDTQYF
- - 14 TRBJ1-1 TRBV29-1 TGCAGCGTTGCTTGGGCCGCGGAGGGCACTGAAGCTTTCTTT CSVAWAAEGTEAFF
TRBD1 - 14 TRBJ2-5 TRBV9 TGTGCCAGCAGCGTATCAGGGGGACAAGAGACCCAGTACTTC CASSVSGGQETQYF
TRBD1 - 14 TRBJ1-1 TRBV28 TGTGCCAGCAGTTCCGCAGGGGGCTATACTGAAGCTTTCTTT CASSSAGGYTEAFF
TRBD1 - 16 TRBJ2-7 TRBV5-4 TGTGCCAGCAGCATACCAGCGGGACAGGGGAGGAGCGAGCAGTACTTC CASSIPAGQGRSEQYF
- - 14 TRBJ2-1 TRBV9 TGTGCCAGCAGCTATAGCCCCCTAGACAATGAGCAGTTCTTC CASSYSPLDNEQFF
- - 12 TRBJ1-4 TRBV2 TGTGCCAGCAGAGTGACAGGCAAGGGGCTGTTTTTT CASRVTGKGLFF
TRBD2 - 15 TRBJ2-3 TRBV7-9 TGTGCCAGCAGCTCAAGAGCGGGGGACACAGATACGCAGTATTTT CASSSRAGDTDTQYF
TRBD2 - 22 TRBJ2-5 TRBV27 TGTGCCAGCAGTTGGAGTTGGATGGATCGACTAGCGGCCTCAGAAGCGGGAGGGACCCAGTACTTC CASSWSWMDRLAASEAGGTQYF
- once 13 TRBJ1-1 TRBV7-2 TGTGCCAGCAGCTTGAGTCTTTCCACTGAAGCTTTCTTT CASSLSLSTEAFF
- - 14 TRBJ1-3 TRBV2 TGTGCCAGCAGTGGACAGTCCTCTGGAAACACCATATATTTT CASSGQSSGNTIYF
- - 14 TRBJ2-7 TRBV6-6 TGTGCCAGCAGTTCGAGCAGGGGCTCCTACGAGCAGTACTTC CASSSSRGSYEQYF
- - 14 TRBJ1-1 TRBV4-1 TGCGCCAGCAGCCAGTTGACAGAGAACACTGAAGCTTTCTTT CASSQLTENTEAFF
- - 17 TRBJ2-4 TRBV4-1 TGCGCCAGCAGCCAAGTCTCGGTGATCGCGGTAAGAAACATTCAGTACTTC CASSQVSVIAVRNIQYF
TRBD2 once 14 TRBJ2-5 TRBV5-1 TGCGCCAGCAGTTCACGGGGGGTACAAGAGACCCAGTACTTC CASSSRGVQETQYF
TRBD1 - 16 TRBJ2-1 TRBV5-1 TGCGCCAGCAGCTTGGAACAGGGGATAGGATACAATGAGCAGTTCTTC CASSLEQGIGYNEQFF
- few 13 TRBJ1-2 TRBV5-1 TGCGCCAGCAGCAAGGACAGATCCTATGGCTACACCTTC CASSKDRSYGYTF
TRBD1 - 16 TRBJ1-1 TRBV6-6 TGTGCCAGCAGTTACGGGACAGGGGGCCCGAACACTGAAGCTTTCTTT CASSYGTGGPNTEAFF
- - 15 TRBJ1-3 TRBV5-1 TGCGCCAGCAGCTTGGGGCAACCCTCTGGAAACACCATATATTTT CASSLGQPSGNTIYF
TRBD2 - 13 TRBJ2-1 TRBV6-6 TGTGCCAGCAGCAATGTAGCGGGGGGTGAGCAGTTCTTC CASSNVAGGEQFF
TRBD1 few 15 TRBJ2-2 TRBV11-1 TGTGCCAGCAGCTGGGACAGTAAGAACACCGGGGAGCTGTTTTTT CASSWDSKNTGELFF
- - 11 TRBJ1-1 TRBV28 TGTGCCAGCAGTTCCTTACGAGAGGCTTTCTTT CASSSLREAFF
- - 16 TRBJ1-4 TRBV5-1 TGCGCCAGCAGCCTAGATCCCGGAATGGAAAATGAAAAACTGTTTTTT CASSLDPGMENEKLFF